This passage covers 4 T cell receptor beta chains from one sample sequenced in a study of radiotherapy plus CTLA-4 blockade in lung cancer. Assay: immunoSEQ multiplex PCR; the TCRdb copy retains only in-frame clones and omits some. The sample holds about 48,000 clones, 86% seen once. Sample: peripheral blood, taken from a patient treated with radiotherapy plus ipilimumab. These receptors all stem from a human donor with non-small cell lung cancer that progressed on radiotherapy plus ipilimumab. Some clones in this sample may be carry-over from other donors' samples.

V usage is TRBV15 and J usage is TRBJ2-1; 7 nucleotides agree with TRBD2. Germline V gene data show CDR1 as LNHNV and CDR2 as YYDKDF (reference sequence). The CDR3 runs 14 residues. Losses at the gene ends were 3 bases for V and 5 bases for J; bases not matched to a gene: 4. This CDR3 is CATSSPGGNNEQFF. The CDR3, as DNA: TGTGCCACCAGCAGTCCGGGGGGAAACAATGAGCAGTTCTTC.

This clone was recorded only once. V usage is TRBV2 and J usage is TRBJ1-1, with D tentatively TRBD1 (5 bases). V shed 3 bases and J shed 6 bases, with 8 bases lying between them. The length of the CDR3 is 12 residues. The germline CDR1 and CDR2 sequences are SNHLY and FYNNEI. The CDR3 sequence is CASSEGDSEAFF. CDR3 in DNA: TGTGCCAGCAGTGAGGGGGACTCTGAAGCTTTCTTT.

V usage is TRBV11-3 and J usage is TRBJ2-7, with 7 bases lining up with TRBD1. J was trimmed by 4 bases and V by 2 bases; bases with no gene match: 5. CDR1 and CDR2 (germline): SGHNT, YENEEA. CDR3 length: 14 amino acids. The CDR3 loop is CASSLTVRGYEQYF. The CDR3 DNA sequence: TGTGCCAGCAGCTTAACTGTCAGGGGGTACGAGCAGTACTTC.

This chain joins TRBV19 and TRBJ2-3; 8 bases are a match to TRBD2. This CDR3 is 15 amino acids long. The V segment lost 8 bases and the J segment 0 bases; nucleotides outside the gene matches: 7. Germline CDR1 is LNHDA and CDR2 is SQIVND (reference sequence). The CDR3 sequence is CASGASGLSTDTQYF. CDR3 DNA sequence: TGTGCCAGTGGAGCTAGCGGGCTAAGCACAGATACGCAGTATTTT.